This T cell receptor (beta chain) was captured in a study of cytomegalovirus exposure and HLA in healthy donors. J was trimmed by 3 bases and V by 6 bases; bases with no gene match: 9. The CDR3 contains 15 residues. Germline CDR1 and CDR2: SGHAT and FQNNGV. The table came from immunoSEQ multiplex PCR; TCRdb's copy has only in-frame clones and leaves some out. The data contain 200,000 to 250,000 clones, 85% to 90% of them seen just once; the ten biggest clones take up about 2.7%. The TCR comes from a woman under 30 in good health and CMV-seronegative. Input material: PBMCs. The chain recombines TRBV11-2 with TRBJ2-3; 7 bases fit TRBD1. The CDR3 coding sequence is TGTGCCAGCAGGTACCGGGACAGAATTACAGATACGCAGTATTTT. Translated: CASRYRDRITDTQYF.